This TCR beta chain was sequenced for a study of OX40 agonist ivuxolimab in advanced cancers. Looking at the study overall: Patients with hepatocellular carcinoma, melanoma, renal cell or head and neck cancer made up the dose-escalation patients. Overall study results and limits: Averaging showed that CD8+ T cells had more expanded clones than CD4+ did. CD4+ and CD8+ blood T cells expanded clonally by week 6 at 0.1 to 3.0 mg/kg.

CDR1 is SGHVS, CDR2 FQNEAQ, per germline. The CDR3 length is 15 residues. The trim removed 5 bases at V and 0 bases at J, leaving 4 bases unmatched. Sequenced by immunoSEQ multiplex PCR; TCRdb stores in-frame clones only, minus some. The data contain 70,000 to 90,000 clones, roughly nine tenths of them singletons. Note on this clone: The target antigen is unknown.

The rearrangement joins TRBV7-8 to TRBJ1-5; 7 bases are shared with TRBD1. Source: CD4+ or CD8+ T cells sorted from blood, taken in a trial of the OX40 agonist ivuxolimab. The source is an adult with an advanced solid tumor such as melanoma, head and neck, liver or kidney cancer. CDR3 coding DNA: TGTGCCAGCAGCCATGGACAGGATAGCAATCAGCCCCAGCATTTT. This sequence encodes CASSHGQDSNQPQHF.